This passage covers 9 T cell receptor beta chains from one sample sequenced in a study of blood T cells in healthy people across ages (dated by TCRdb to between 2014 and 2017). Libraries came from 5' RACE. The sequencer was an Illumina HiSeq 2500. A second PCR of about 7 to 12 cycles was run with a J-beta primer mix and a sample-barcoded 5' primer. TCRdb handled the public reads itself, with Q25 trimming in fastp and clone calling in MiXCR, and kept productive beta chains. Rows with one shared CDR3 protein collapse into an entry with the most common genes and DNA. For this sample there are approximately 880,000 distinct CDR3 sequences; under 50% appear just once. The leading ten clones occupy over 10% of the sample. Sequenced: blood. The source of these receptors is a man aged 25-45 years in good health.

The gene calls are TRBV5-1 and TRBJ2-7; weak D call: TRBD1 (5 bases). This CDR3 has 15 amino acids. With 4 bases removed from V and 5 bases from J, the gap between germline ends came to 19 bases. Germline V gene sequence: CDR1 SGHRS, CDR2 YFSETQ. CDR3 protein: CASSPGQGPIHEQYF. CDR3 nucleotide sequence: TGCGCCAGCAGCCCAGGGCAAGGACCCATCCACGAGCAGTACTTC. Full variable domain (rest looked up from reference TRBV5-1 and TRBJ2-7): KAGVTQTPRYLIKTRGQQVTLSCSPISGHRSVSWYQQTPGQGLQFLFEYFSETQRNKGNFPGRFSGRQFSNSRSEMNVSTLELGDSALYLCASSPGQGPIHEQYFGPGTRLTVT.

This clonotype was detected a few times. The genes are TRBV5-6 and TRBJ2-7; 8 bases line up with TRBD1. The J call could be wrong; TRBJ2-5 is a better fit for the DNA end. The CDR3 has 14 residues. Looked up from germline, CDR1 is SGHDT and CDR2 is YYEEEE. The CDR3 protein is CASTGQGLVETQYF. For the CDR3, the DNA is TGTGCCAGCACTGGACAGGGCCTCGTGGAGACCCAGTACTTC.

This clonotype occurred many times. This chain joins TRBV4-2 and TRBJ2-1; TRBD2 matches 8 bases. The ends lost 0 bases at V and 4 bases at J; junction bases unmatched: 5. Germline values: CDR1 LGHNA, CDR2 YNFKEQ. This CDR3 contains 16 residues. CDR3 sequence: CASSQDKLAAYNEQFF. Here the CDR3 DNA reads TGTGCCAGCAGCCAAGATAAACTAGCGGCTTACAATGAGCAGTTCTTC.

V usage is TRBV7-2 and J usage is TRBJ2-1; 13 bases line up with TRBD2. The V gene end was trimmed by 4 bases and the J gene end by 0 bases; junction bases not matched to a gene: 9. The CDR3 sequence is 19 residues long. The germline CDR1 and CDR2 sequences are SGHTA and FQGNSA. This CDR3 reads CASSSSGTSGALSYNEQFF. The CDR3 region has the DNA TGTGCCAGCAGCTCCTCCGGGACTAGCGGGGCACTCTCCTACAATGAGCAGTTCTTC. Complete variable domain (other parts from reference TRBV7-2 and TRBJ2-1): GAGVSQSPSNKVTEKGKDVELRCDPISGHTALYWYRQSLGQGLEFLIYFQGNSAPDKSGLPSDRFSAERTGGSVSTLTIQRTQQEDSAVYLCASSSSGTSGALSYNEQFFGPGTRLTVL.

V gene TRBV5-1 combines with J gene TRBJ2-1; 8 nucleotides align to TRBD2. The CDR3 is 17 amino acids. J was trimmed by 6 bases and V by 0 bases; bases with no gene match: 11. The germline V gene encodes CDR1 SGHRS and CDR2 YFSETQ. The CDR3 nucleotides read TGCGCCAGCAGCTTGGAACTAACGGGGGGGCCGAGCAATGAGCAGTTCTTC. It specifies CASSLELTGGPSNEQFF.

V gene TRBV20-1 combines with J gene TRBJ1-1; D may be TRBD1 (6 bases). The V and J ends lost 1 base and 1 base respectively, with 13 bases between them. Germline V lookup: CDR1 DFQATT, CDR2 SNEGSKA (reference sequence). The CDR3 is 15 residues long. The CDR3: CSARVGGSGNTEAFF. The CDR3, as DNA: TGCAGTGCTAGAGTGGGGGGCTCGGGGAACACTGAAGCTTTCTTT.

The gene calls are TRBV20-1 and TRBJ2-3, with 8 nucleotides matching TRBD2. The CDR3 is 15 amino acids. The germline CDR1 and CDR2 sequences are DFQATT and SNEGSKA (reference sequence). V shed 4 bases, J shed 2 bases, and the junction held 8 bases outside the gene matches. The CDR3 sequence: CSATLRRGDTDTQYF. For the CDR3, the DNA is TGCAGTGCTACCTTACGGCGGGGGGACACAGATACGCAGTATTTT.

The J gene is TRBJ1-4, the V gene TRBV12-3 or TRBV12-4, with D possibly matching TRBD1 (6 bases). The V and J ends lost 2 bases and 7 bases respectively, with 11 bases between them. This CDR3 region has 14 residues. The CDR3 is CASSLRGAGEKLFF. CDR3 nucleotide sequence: TGTGCCAGCAGTTTAAGGGGGGCAGGTGAAAAACTGTTTTTT.

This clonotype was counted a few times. The CDR3 sequence: CASSTPGTGANVLTF. In nucleotides, the CDR3 is TGTGCCAGCAGTACCCCAGGGACCGGGGCCAACGTCCTGACTTTC. The rearrangement uses TRBV28 and TRBJ2-6; D possibly uses TRBD1 or TRBD2 (5 bases each). The CDR3 covers 15 residues. Trimming left V 5 bases short and J 4 bases short, with 12 bases between. Germline V lookup: CDR1 MDHEN, CDR2 SYDVKM. The whole variable domain, filled in from reference TRBV28 and TRBJ2-6, reads DVKVTQSSRYLVKRTGEKVFLECVQDMDHENMFWYRQDPGLGLRLIYFSYDVKMKEKGDIPEGYSVSREKKERFSLILESASTNQTSMYLCASSTPGTGANVLTFGAGSRLTVL.